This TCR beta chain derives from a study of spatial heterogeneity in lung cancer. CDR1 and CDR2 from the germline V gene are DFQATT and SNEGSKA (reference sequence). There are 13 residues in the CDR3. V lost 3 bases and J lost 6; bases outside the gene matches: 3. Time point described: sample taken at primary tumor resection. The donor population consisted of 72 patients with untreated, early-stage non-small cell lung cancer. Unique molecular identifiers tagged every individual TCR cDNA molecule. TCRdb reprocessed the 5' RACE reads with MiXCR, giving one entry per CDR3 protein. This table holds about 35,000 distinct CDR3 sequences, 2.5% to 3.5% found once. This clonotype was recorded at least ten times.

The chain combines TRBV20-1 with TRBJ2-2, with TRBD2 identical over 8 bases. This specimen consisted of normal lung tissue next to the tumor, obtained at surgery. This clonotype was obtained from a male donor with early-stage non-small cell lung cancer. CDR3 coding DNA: TGCAGTGCTAGTCGCGGGAGGCCCGGGGAGCTGTTTTTT. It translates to CSASRGRPGELFF.